This entry features one TCR beta chain sequence. Its antigen remains unknown. Only in-frame clones appear in the TCRdb table, and some are missing; sequencing was by immunoSEQ multiplex PCR. The sample has 450,000 to 500,000 clones, over 70% seen once. Deletions cut 4 bases from V and 1 base from J, with 16 bases between. The CDR3 is 16 amino acids. The germline V gene has CDR1 SGHNT and CDR2 YYREEE (reference sequence). This record belongs to a study of shared clonotypes between healthy human individuals. Study observations and caveats: Only a few donors were included, so the genetic and exposure-history diversity represented was limited.

Samples left unsorted employed some 95 million PBMCs for genomic DNA. This chain uses TRBV5-4 with TRBJ2-3, with D tentatively TRBD2 (5 bases). Sequenced: PBMCs. The receptor was derived from a woman aged 40 to 50 in good health. Some clones in this sample may be carry-over from other donors' samples. The CDR3 DNA reads TGTGCCAGCAGCGGGAAGACTACTGTCGGCACAGATACGCAGTATTTT. Translated, it gives CASSGKTTVGTDTQYF.